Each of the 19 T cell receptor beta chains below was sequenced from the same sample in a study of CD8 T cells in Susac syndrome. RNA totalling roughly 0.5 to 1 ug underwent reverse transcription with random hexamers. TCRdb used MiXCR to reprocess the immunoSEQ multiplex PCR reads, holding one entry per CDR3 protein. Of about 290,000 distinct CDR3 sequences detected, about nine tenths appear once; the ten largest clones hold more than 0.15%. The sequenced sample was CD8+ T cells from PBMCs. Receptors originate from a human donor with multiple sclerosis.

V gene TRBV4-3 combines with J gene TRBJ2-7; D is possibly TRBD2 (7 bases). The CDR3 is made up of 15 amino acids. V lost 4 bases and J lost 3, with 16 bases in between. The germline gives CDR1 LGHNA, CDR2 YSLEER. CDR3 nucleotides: TGCGCCAGCAGCCCTAAGCGGGACACTTTCTACGAGCAGTACTTC. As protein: CASSPKRDTFYEQYF.

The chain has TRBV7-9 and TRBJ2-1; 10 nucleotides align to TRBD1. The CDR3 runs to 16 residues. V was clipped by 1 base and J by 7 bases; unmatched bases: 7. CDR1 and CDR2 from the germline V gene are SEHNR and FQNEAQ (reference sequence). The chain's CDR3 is CASSLVGTGADNEQFF. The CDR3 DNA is TGTGCCAGCAGCTTAGTAGGGACAGGGGCCGATAATGAGCAGTTCTTC.

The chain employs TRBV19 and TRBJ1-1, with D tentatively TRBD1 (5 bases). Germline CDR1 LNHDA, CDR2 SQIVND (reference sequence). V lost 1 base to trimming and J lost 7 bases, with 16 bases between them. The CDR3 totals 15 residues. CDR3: CASSIGSSGLLEAFF. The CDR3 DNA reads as TGTGCCAGTAGTATAGGGTCCTCGGGGCTACTTGAAGCTTTCTTT.

The CDR3 nucleotides are TGTGCCAGTAGTATTGGCAATCAGCCCCAGCATTTT. Amino acids: CASSIGNQPQHF. J is TRBJ1-5 and V is TRBV19; D unresolved. The CDR3 length is 12 residues. Looked up from germline, CDR1 is LNHDA and CDR2 is SQIVND (reference sequence). V gave up 3 bases and J gave up 2 bases, with 2 bases separating them.

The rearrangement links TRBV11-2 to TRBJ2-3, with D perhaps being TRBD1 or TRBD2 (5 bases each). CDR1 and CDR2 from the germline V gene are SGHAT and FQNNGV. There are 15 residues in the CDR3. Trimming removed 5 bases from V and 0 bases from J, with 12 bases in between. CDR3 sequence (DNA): TGTGCCAGCAGCCCCGGGACCGCGAGCACAGATACGCAGTATTTT. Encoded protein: CASSPGTASTDTQYF.

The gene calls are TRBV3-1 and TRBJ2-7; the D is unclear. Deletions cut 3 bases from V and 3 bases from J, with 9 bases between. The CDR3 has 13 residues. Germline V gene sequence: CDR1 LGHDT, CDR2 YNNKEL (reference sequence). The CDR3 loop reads CASSHGTSYEQYF. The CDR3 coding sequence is TGTGCCAGCAGCCACGGCACCAGCTACGAGCAGTACTTC.

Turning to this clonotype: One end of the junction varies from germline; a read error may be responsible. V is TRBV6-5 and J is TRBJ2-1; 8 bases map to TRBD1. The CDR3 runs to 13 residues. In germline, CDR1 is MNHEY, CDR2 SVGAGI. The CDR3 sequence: CAGRGQGPDEQFF. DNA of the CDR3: TGTGCCGGCAGAGGACAGGGCCCCGATGAGCAGTTCTTC.

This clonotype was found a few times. The CDR3 bases are TGTGCCAGCGGGACCGGGCCCCGAGACTCCTACGAGCAGTACTTC. Its translation is CASGTGPRDSYEQYF. The V call is TRBV5-4, the J call TRBJ2-7; D tentatively fits TRBD1 or TRBD2 (5 bases each). V lost 7 bases and J 0 bases, leaving 17 bases between the germline ends. The CDR3 covers 15 residues. Germline lookup yields CDR1 SGHNT and CDR2 YYREEE (reference sequence).

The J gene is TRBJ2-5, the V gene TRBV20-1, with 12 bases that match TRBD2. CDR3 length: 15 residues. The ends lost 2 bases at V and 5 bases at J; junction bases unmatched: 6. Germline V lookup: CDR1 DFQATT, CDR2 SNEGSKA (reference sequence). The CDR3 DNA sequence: TGCAGTGCTAGACGACTAGCGGGGGATTTGGAGACCCAGTACTTC. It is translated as CSARRLAGDLETQYF.

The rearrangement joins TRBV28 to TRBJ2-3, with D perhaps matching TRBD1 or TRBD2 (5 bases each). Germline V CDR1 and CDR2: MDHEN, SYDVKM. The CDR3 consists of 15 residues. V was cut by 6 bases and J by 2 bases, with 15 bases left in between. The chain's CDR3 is CASSPWDGFTDTQYF. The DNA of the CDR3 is TGTGCCAGCAGCCCATGGGACGGATTCACAGATACGCAGTATTTT.

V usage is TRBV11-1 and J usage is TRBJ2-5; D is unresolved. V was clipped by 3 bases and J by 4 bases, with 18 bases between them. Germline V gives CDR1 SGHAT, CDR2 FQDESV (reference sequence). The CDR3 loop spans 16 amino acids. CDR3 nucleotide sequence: TGTGCCAGCAGCTTCTACTCCGACATGTGGAGAGAGACCCAGTACTTC. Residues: CASSFYSDMWRETQYF.

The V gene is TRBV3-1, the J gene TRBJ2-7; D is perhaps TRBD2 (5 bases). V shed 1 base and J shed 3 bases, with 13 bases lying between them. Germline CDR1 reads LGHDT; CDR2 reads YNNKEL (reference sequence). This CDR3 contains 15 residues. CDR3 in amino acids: CASSQGSGKNYEQYF. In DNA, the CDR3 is TGTGCCAGCAGCCAAGGTTCGGGGAAAAACTACGAGCAGTACTTC.

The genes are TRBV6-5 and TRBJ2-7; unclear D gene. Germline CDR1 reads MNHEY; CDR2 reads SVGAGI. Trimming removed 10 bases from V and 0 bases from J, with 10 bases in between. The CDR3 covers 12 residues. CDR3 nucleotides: TGTGCCACCGAAGGCCGCTCCTACGAGCAGTACTTC. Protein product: CATEGRSYEQYF.

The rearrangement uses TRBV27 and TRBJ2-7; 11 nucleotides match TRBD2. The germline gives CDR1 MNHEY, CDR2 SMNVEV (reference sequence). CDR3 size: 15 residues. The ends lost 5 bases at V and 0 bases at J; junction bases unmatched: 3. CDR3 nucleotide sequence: TGTGCCAGCAGTCCTAGCGGGGGGTTCTCCTACGAGCAGTACTTC. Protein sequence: CASSPSGGFSYEQYF.

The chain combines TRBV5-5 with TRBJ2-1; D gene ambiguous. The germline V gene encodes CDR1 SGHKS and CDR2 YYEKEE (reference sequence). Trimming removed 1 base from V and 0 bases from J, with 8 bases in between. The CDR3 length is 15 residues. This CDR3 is CASSLWKTSYNEQFF. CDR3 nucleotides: TGTGCCAGCAGCTTGTGGAAAACCTCCTACAATGAGCAGTTCTTC.

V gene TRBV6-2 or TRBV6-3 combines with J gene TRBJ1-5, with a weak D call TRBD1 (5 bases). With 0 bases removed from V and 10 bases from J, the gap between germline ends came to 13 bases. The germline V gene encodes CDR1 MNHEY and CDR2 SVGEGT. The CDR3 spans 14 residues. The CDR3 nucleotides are TGTGCCAGCAGTTACTCGGAGGGGATTGTACCCCAGCATTTT. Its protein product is CASSYSEGIVPQHF.

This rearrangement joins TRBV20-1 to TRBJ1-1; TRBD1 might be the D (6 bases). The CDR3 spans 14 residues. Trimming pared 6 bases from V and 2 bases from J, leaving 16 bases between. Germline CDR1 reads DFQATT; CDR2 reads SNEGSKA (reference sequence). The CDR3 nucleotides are TGCAGTGCGCTCAGCCGGGGGCTTAACACTGAAGCTTTCTTT. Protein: CSALSRGLNTEAFF.

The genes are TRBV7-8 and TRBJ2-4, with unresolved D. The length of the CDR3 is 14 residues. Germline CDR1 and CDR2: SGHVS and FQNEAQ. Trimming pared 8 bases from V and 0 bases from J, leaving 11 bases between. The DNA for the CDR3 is TGTGCCAGCGGGCCAGGCCTAGCCAAAAACATTCAGTACTTC. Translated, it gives CASGPGLAKNIQYF.

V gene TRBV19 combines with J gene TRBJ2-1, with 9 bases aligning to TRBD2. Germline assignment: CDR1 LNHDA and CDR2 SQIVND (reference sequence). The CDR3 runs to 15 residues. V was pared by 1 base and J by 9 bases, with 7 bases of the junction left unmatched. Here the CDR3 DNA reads TGTGCCAGTAGTATAGGGTCTAGCGGGACTGCTGAGCAGTTCTTC. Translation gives CASSIGSSGTAEQFF. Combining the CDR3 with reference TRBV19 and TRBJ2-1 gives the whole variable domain DGGITQSPKYLFRKEGQNVTLSCEQNLNHDAMYWYRQDPGQGLRLIYYSQIVNDFQKGDIAEGYSVSREKKESFPLTVTSAQKNPTAFYLCASSIGSSGTAEQFFGPGTRLTVL.